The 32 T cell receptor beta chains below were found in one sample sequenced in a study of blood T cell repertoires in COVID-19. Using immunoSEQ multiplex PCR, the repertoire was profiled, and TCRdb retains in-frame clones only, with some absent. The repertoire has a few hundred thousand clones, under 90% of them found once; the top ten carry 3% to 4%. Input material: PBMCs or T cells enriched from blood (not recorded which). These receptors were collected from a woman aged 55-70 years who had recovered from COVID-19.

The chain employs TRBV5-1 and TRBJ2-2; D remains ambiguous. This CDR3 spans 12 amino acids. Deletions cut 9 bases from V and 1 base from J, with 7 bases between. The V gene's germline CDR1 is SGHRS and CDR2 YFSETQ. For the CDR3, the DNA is TGCGCCACACGACAGAACACCGGGGAGCTGTTTTTT. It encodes CATRQNTGELFF.

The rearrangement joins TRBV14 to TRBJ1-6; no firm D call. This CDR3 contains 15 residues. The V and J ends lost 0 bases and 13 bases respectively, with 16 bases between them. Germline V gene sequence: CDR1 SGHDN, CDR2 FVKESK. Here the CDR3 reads CASSQDSRPGTPLHF. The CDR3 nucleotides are TGTGCCAGCAGCCAAGATTCCAGACCGGGAACTCCCCTCCACTTT.

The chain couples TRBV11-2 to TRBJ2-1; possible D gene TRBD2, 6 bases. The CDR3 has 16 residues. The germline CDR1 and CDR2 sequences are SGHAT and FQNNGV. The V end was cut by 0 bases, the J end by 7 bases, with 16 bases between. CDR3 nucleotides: TGTGCCAGCAGCTTAGATCGGCTAGCGACGAGGAATGAGCAGTTCTTC. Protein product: CASSLDRLATRNEQFF.

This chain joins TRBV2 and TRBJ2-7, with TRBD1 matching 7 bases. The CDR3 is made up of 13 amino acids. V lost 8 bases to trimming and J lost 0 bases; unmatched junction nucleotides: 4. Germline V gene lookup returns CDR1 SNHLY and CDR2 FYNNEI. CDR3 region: CASRRGPSYEQYF. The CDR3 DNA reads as TGTGCCAGCCGTAGGGGGCCCTCCTACGAGCAGTACTTC.

The CDR3 reads CASSARQGLNEKLFF. CDR3 nucleotide sequence: TGTGCCAGCTCAGCTCGACAGGGTCTGAATGAAAAACTGTTTTTT. This chain uses TRBV18 with TRBJ1-4, with TRBD1 identical over 7 bases. This CDR3 is built from 15 residues. Germline V gives CDR1 KGHSH, CDR2 LQKENI. V lost 5 bases and J lost 5; bases outside the gene matches: 8.

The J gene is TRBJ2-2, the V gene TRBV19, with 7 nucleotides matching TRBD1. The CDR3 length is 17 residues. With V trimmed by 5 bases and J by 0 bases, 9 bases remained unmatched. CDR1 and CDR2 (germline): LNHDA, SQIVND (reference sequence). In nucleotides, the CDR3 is TGTGCCAGTAGTTTGTCGGACAGGTTCGCGAACACCGGGGAGCTGTTTTTT. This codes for CASSLSDRFANTGELFF.

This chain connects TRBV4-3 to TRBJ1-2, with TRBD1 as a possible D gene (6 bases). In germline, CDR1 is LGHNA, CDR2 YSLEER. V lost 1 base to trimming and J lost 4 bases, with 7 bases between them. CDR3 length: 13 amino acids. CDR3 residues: CASSQADSYGYTF. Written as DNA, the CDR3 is TGCGCCAGCAGCCAAGCGGACAGCTATGGCTACACCTTC.

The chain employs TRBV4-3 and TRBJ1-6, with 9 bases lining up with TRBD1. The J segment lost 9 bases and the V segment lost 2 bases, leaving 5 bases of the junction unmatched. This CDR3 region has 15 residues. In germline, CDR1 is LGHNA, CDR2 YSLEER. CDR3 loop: CASSQLTGGTSPLHF. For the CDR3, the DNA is TGCGCCAGCAGCCAACTTACAGGGGGCACTTCACCCCTCCACTTT.

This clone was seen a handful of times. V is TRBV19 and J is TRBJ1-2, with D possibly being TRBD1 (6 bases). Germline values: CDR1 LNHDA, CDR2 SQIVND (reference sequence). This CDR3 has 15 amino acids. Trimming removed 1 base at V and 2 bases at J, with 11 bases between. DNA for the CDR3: TGTGCCAGTAGTATAGGGACAGCCCAAAACTATGGCTACACCTTC. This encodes CASSIGTAQNYGYTF.

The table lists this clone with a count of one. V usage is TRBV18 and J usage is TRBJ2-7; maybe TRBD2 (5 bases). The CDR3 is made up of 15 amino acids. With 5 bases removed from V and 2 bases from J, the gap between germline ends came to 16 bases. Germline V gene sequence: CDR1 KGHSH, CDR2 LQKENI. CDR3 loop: CASSSPGDGAYEQYF. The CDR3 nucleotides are TGTGCCAGCTCATCCCCAGGAGACGGGGCCTACGAGCAGTACTTC.

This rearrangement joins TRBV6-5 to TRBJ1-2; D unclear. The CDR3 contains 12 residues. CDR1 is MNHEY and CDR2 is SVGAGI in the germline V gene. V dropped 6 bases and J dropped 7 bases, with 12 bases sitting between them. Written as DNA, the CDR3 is TGTGCCAGCAGCACTCTTGCAGGTGGCTACACCTTC. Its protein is CASSTLAGGYTF.

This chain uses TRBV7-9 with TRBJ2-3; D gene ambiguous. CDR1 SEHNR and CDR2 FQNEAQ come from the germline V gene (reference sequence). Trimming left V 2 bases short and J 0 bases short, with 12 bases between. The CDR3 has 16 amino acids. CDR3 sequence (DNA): TGTGCCAGCAGCTTAATTGGAGTTTCTAGCACAGATACGCAGTATTTT. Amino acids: CASSLIGVSSTDTQYF.

The CDR3 loop reads CASSLGTDLNTEAFF. CDR3 DNA sequence: TGTGCCAGCTCACTGGGGACAGACTTGAACACTGAAGCTTTCTTT. The chain couples TRBV18 to TRBJ1-1, with 7 bases identical to TRBD1. Germline lookup yields CDR1 KGHSH and CDR2 LQKENI. The CDR3 consists of 15 residues. V shed 4 bases and J 0 bases; nucleotides not matched to a gene: 5.

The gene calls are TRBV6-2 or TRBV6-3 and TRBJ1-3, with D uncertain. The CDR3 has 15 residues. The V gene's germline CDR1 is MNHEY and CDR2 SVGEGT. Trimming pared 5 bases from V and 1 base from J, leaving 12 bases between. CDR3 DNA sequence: TGTGCCAGCAGTAGGAGCAGCCCTTCTGGAAACACCATATATTTT. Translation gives CASSRSSPSGNTIYF.

CDR3 DNA sequence: TGTGCCAGCAGCTTGTCGCGGAACACTGAAGCTTTCTTT. This translates into CASSLSRNTEAFF. The chain uses TRBV5-8 and TRBJ1-1; D remains unclear. Germline V gene sequence: CDR1 SGHTS, CDR2 YDEGEE. V lost 1 base and J lost 1, with 5 bases in between. The CDR3 sequence is 13 residues long.

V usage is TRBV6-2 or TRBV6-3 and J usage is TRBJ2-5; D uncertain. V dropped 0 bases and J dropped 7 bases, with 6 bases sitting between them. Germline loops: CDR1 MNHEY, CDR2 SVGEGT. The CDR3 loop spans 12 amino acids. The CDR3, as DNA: TGTGCCAGCAGTTACTCCACGGGGACCCAGTACTTC. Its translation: CASSYSTGTQYF.

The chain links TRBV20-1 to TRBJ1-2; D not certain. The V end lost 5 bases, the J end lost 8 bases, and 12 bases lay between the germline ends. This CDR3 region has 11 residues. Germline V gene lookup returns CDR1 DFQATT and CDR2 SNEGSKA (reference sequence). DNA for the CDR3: TGCAGTGCTGGTCCCGCGGGGGGCTACACCTTC. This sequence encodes CSAGPAGGYTF.

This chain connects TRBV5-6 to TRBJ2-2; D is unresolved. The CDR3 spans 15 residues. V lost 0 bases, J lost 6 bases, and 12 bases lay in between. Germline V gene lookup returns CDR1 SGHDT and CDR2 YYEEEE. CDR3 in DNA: TGTGCCAGCAGCTTGGCCCTCTTATTATCCGGGGAGCTGTTTTTT. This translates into CASSLALLLSGELFF.

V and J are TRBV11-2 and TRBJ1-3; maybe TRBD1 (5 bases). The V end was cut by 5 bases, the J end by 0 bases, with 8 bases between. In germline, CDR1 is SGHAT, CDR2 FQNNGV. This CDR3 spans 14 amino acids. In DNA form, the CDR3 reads TGTGCCAGCAGCCGACAGTCCTCTGGAAACACCATATATTTT. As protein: CASSRQSSGNTIYF.

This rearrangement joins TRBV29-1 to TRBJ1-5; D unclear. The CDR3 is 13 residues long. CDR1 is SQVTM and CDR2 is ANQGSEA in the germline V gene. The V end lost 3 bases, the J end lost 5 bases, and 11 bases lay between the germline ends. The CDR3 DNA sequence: TGCAGCGTTGAGCTGTCAGGTGATCAGCCCCAGCATTTT. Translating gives CSVELSGDQPQHF.

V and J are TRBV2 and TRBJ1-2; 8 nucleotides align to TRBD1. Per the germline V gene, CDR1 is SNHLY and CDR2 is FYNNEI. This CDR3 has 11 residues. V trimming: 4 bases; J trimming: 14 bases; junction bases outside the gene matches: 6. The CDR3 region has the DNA TGTGCCAGCAGTGGACCAGGGGGCAAAACCTTC. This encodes CASSGPGGKTF.

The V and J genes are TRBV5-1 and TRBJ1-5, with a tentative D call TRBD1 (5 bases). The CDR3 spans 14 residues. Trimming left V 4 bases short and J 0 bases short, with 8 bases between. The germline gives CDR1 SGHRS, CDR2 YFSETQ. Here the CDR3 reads CASSSDSSNQPQHF. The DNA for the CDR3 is TGCGCCAGCAGCAGCGACAGTAGCAATCAGCCCCAGCATTTT.

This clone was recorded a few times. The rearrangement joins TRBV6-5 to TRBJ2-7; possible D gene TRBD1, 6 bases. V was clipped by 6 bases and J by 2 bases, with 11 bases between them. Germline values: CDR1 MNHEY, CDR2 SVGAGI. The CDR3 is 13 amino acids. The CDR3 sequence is CASSVGAAYEQYF. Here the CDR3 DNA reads TGTGCCAGCAGCGTGGGGGCAGCCTACGAGCAGTACTTC.

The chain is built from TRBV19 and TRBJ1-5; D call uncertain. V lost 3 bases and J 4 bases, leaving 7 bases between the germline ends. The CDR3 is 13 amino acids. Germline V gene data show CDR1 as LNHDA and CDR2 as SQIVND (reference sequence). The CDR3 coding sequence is TGTGCCAGTAGTATCACCGGGAATCAGCCCCAGCATTTT. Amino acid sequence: CASSITGNQPQHF.

The CDR3 is CATSSDVPRALGSGANVLTF. The CDR3 DNA is TGTGCCACCAGCAGTGATGTCCCCAGGGCGTTGGGCTCCGGGGCCAACGTCCTGACTTTC. V usage is TRBV15 and J usage is TRBJ2-6, with a tentative D call TRBD1 (5 bases). Trimming shortened V by 3 bases and J by 4 bases, and 25 bases separated the two germline ends. Per the germline V gene, CDR1 is LNHNV and CDR2 is YYDKDF (reference sequence). This CDR3 is built from 20 residues.

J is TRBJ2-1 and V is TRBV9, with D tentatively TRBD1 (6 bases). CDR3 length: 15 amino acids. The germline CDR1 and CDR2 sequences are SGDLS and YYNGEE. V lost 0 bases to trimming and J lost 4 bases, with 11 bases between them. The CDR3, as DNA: TGTGCCAGCAGCGTAGCTGGGGGCCAATACAATGAGCAGTTCTTC. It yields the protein CASSVAGGQYNEQFF. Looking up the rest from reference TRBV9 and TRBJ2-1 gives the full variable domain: DSGVTQTPKHLITATGQRVTLRCSPRSGDLSVYWYQQSLDQGLQFLIQYYNGEERAKGNILERFSAQQFPDLHSELNLSSLELGDSALYFCASSVAGGQYNEQFFGPGTRLTVL.

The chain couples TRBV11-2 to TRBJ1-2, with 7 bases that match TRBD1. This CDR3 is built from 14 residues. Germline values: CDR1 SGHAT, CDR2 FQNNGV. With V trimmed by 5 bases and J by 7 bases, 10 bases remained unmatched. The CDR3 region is CASSPTTGRGGYTF. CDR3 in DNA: TGTGCCAGCAGCCCTACGACAGGGCGGGGTGGCTACACCTTC.

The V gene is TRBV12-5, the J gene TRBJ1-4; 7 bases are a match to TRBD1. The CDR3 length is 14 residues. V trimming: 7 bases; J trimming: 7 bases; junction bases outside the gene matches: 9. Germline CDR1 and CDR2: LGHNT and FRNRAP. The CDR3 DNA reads TGTGCTAGTGTCCCGACAGGGAGGTTTGAAAAACTGTTTTTT. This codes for CASVPTGRFEKLFF.

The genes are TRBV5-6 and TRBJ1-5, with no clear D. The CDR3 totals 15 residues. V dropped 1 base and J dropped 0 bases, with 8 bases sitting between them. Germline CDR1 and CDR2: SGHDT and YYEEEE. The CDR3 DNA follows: TGTGCCAGCAGCTTGCAGATTTATAGCAATCAGCCCCAGCATTTT. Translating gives CASSLQIYSNQPQHF.

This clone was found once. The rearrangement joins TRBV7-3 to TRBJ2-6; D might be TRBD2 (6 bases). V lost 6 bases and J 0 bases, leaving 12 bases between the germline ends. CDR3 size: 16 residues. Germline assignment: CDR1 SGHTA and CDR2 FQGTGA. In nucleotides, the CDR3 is TGTGCCAGCAGTAAAGGAGGGACCTCTGGGGCCAACGTCCTGACTTTC. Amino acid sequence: CASSKGGTSGANVLTF.

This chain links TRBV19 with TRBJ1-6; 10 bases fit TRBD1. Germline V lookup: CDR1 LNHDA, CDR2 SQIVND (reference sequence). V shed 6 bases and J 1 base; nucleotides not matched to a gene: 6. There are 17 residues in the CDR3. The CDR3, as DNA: TGTGCCAGTAGCCCGAGGACAGGGGGATCCTATAATTCACCCCTCCACTTT. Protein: CASSPRTGGSYNSPLHF.

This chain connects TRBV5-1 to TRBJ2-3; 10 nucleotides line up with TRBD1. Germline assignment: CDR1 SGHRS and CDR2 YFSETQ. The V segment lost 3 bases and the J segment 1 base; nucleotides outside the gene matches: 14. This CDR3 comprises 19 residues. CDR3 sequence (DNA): TGCGCCAGCAGCTCGGGACAGGGGACGGCTCCATTGGGCACAGATACGCAGTATTTT. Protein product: CASSSGQGTAPLGTDTQYF.